This record concerns one TCR beta chain sequence. V was clipped by 5 bases and J by 10 bases; unmatched bases: 7. This CDR3 has 14 residues. From germline, CDR1 is SGHVS and CDR2 FNYEAQ. These data come from a study of technical replicates of blood from a few donors. This table comes from immunoSEQ multiplex PCR, and its TCRdb copy is limited to in-frame clones, with some not included. The data contain some 82,000 clones, 97% of them seen just once; the ten biggest clones take up approximately 0.2%. The rearrangement links TRBV7-6 to TRBJ1-6; the match to TRBD1 covers 8 bases. Sequencing was performed on T cells isolated from PBMCs. The TCR comes from a human donor in good health. The CDR3 sequence: CASSKGQGGSPLHF. CDR3 bases: TGTGCCAGCAGCAAAGGACAGGGAGGATCACCCCTCCACTTT.